Listed here are 2 T cell receptor beta chains from one sample, sequenced in a study of monozygotic twins with inflammatory bowel disease. TCRdb reworked the 5' RACE reads into one entry per CDR3 protein, no DNA. The record lists 300,000 to 400,000 distinct CDR3 sequences, of which the ten most abundant hold around 2%. The sequencing input was blood. All receptors come from a human donor with ulcerative colitis or Crohn's disease, or a healthy co-twin of an affected twin (not recorded which).

The J gene is TRBJ2-1, the V gene TRBV11-2. The CDR3 sequence is 14 residues long. Germline assignment: CDR1 SGHAT and CDR2 FQNNGV. The CDR3 here is CASSLGPRYNEQFF.

The chain is built from TRBV5-3 and TRBJ1-5; the D gene TCRdb calls, TRBD1, cannot be checked with no DNA. TRBV5-3 is identified as an open reading frame with a role that is uncertain. The CDR3 consists of 14 residues. CDR3 loop: CARSLRTGNQPQHF.